The entry below gives a single TCR beta chain sequence along with its context. Its target is unknown. This sample stems from a study of T-cell reconstitution after alpha-beta-depleted transplantation in children. Notes on the study in general: Some patients' high day-60 TCRbeta diversity was traced to surviving recipient T cells and thymic progenitors. Counts and diversity of T cells one year after transplant came mostly from newly produced T cells. Two months or so post-transplant, alpha-beta T cells reportedly derived from several hundred expanded graft clones.

The authors prepared the TCRbeta library with unique molecular identifiers. TCRdb re-called the PCR reads through MiXCR, storing one row per CDR3 protein. The sample holds a few hundred thousand distinct CDR3 sequences, about 17% seen once. The V segment lost 2 bases and the J segment 0 bases; nucleotides outside the gene matches: 7. The CDR3 runs to 17 residues. The germline V gene encodes CDR1 SEHNR and CDR2 FQNEAQ (reference sequence). This sequence originates from a boy under two years old who had a stem cell transplant for Wiskott-Aldrich syndrome, so the T cells may come from the graft donor. The material was PBMCs, mostly from graft donor cells, obtained 360 days after TCRalphabeta/CD19-depleted stem cell transplant. The chain links TRBV7-9 to TRBJ2-1, with 7 bases lining up with TRBD2. CDR3 bases: TGTGCCAGCAGCTTATGGCGGGAGCCAAGCTCCTACAATGAGCAGTTCTTC. Amino acid sequence: CASSLWREPSSYNEQFF.